These T cell receptor beta chains were read from a single sample in a study of T cell responses to AZD1222 COVID-19 vaccine. TCRdb's copy holds only in-frame clones and misses some; the assay was immunoSEQ multiplex PCR. The sample consists of some 140,000 clones, 70% to 90% of them appearing once. Sequences were derived from peripheral blood, sampled on day 0 of AZD1222 vaccination. These receptors all come from an adult in good health. The CDR3 runs from the conserved cysteine through the conserved F or W. The D gene is left open where the match is weak. Size values are once, few and many counts, or a class for expanded clones, and some rows have none.

13 | TRBJ2-7 | - | - | TRBV4-2 | TGTGCCAGCAGCCCCCGGGACAACTACGAGCAGTACTTC | CASSPRDNYEQYF
17 | TRBJ1-2 | - | TRBD1 | TRBV4-1 | TGCGCCAGCAGCCAAGATAACGGGACAGGGGTCCTCAATGGCTACACCTTC | CASSQDNGTGVLNGYTF
16 | TRBJ1-5 | - | - | TRBV5-6 | TGTGCCAGCAGCTTGATTACACAAGGTAGCAATCAGCCCCAGCATTTT | CASSLITQGSNQPQHF
20 | TRBJ2-1 | - | TRBD2 | TRBV19 | TGTGCCAGTAGTATAGATAGCCTAGCGGGAGGCCTGAGCTCCTACAATGAGCAGTTCTTC | CASSIDSLAGGLSSYNEQFF
16 | TRBJ2-7 | - | - | TRBV6-5 | TGTGCCAGCAGTTACTCGGTTTGGGGGGCGGGGTACGAGCAGTACTTC | CASSYSVWGAGYEQYF
14 | TRBJ2-7 | once | - | TRBV7-9 | TGTGCCAGCAGTTCTGACGGGACTCCGAGCGAGCAGTACTTC | CASSSDGTPSEQYF
14 | TRBJ1-5 | - | TRBD1 | TRBV28 | TGTGCCAGCAGTTTGACAGGGAATCGGCAGCCCCAGCATTTT | CASSLTGNRQPQHF
15 | TRBJ1-6 | - | TRBD1 | TRBV2 | TGTGCCAGCAGCGGGGGACAGGGCGTTAATTCACCCCTCCACTTT | CASSGGQGVNSPLHF
13 | TRBJ2-1 | - | TRBD1 | TRBV5-1 | TGCGCCAGCAGCCCCTACAGGGGCGATGAGCAGTTCTTC | CASSPYRGDEQFF
17 | TRBJ1-6 | few | TRBD1 | TRBV28 | TGTGCCAGCAGCCCCATAGGGACAGGCACCCGAAATTCACCCCTCCACTTT | CASSPIGTGTRNSPLHF
15 | TRBJ1-5 | - | TRBD1 | TRBV15 | TGTGCCACCAGCAAGGGACAGGTAGTAAATCAGCCCCAGCATTTT | CATSKGQVVNQPQHF
14 | TRBJ2-7 | - | TRBD2 | TRBV11-1 | TGTGCCAGCAGTCGACTAGCGGAAACCTACGAGCAGTACTTC | CASSRLAETYEQYF
14 | TRBJ1-2 | - | TRBD1 | TRBV5-1 | TGCGCCAGCAGCTGGGGGACAGGGGACTATGGCTACACCTTC | CASSWGTGDYGYTF
12 | TRBJ1-6 | once | - | TRBV5-4 | TGTGCCAGCAGCGCCCGGACGGGGACCCTCCACTTT | CASSARTGTLHF
15 | TRBJ2-2 | - | - | TRBV9 | TGTGCCAGCAGCGTAGCCTTCGGGGCGGGCGGGGAGCTGTTTTTT | CASSVAFGAGGELFF
14 | TRBJ1-5 | - | TRBD1 | TRBV30 | TGTGCCTGGAGCGGACAGGGGGCGAATCAGCCCCAGCATTTT | CAWSGQGANQPQHF
16 | TRBJ1-4 | - | - | TRBV19 | TGTGCCAGTAGTCGATACCAGGGCCCTCTTAATGAAAAACTGTTTTTT | CASSRYQGPLNEKLFF
15 | TRBJ2-5 | - | TRBD1 | TRBV24-1 | TGTGCCACCAGTGAACCGGGACAGGGGAGAGAGACCCAGTACTTC | CATSEPGQGRETQYF
12 | TRBJ1-2 | - | - | TRBV30 | TGTGCCTGGTCCCCACGGGACGATGGCTACACCTTC | CAWSPRDDGYTF
11 | TRBJ1-1 | - | - | TRBV12-3/TRBV12-4 | TGTGCCAGCAGTTGGGACACTGAAGCTTTCTTT | CASSWDTEAFF
13 | TRBJ1-2 | - | - | TRBV13 | TGTGCCAGCAGCCCCCCGCAGGGGCATGGCTACACCTTC | CASSPPQGHGYTF
12 | TRBJ1-2 | - | - | TRBV5-6 | TGTGCCAGCAGCCCGGGGAACTATGGCTACACCTTC | CASSPGNYGYTF
12 | TRBJ2-7 | - | - | TRBV28 | TGTGCCAGCTCCCCGGGGTACTACGAGCAGTACTTC | CASSPGYYEQYF
13 | TRBJ2-7 | - | - | TRBV9 | TGTGCCAGCAGCCGAACTAGTTCCTACGAGCAGTACTTC | CASSRTSSYEQYF
16 | TRBJ2-2 | - | TRBD2 | TRBV2 | TGTGCCAGCAGGCTCTCCCCTAGCGGTTACACCGGGGAGCTGTTTTTT | CASRLSPSGYTGELFF
16 | TRBJ2-2 | - | - | TRBV9 | TGTGCCAGCAGCCTGCGGGCTTCGGATGGGACCGGGGAGCTGTTTTTT | CASSLRASDGTGELFF
15 | TRBJ2-1 | - | - | TRBV5-3 | TGTGCCAGAAGCTTTAACCACAGCCAAGACAATGAGCAGTTCTTC | CARSFNHSQDNEQFF
16 | TRBJ2-7 | - | - | TRBV6-1 | TGTGCCAGCAGTGAACAGAGGCAGGTGGGATTCTACGAGCAGTACTTC | CASSEQRQVGFYEQYF
13 | TRBJ1-5 | - | - | TRBV30 | TGTGCCTGGAGTGAAGCGGCGGGGCAGCCCCAGCATTTT | CAWSEAAGQPQHF
14 | TRBJ1-3 | - | - | TRBV28 | TGTGCCAGCAGCGAAACCGGGAAACCAAACACCATATATTTT | CASSETGKPNTIYF
14 | TRBJ1-6 | - | - | TRBV7-9 | TGTGCCAGCAGCTTAACGGGCCGGATTTCACCCCTCCACTTT | CASSLTGRISPLHF